The clone carrying this T cell receptor (beta chain) showed up many times. The antigen is undetermined. The data were taken from a study of T cell repertoires in cytomegalovirus infection. TCRdb reprocessed the reads via MiXCR and lists one record per CDR3 protein. Among approximately 990,000 distinct CDR3 sequences listed, 31% were seen once. V shed 4 bases and J shed 5 bases, with 7 bases lying between them. The CDR3 runs to 12 residues. Germline V lookup: CDR1 MDHEN, CDR2 SYDVKM. The clonotype originates from a human donor in good health (CMV status not recorded). Some clones in this sample may be carry-over from other donors' samples. V gene TRBV28 combines with J gene TRBJ2-3; D is ambiguous. This material consisted of cultured CD8+ T cells from PBMCs, taken from culture after CMV antigen stimulation. CDR3 protein: CASSYWEDTQYF. As DNA, the CDR3 is TGTGCCAGCAGTTATTGGGAAGATACGCAGTATTTT.